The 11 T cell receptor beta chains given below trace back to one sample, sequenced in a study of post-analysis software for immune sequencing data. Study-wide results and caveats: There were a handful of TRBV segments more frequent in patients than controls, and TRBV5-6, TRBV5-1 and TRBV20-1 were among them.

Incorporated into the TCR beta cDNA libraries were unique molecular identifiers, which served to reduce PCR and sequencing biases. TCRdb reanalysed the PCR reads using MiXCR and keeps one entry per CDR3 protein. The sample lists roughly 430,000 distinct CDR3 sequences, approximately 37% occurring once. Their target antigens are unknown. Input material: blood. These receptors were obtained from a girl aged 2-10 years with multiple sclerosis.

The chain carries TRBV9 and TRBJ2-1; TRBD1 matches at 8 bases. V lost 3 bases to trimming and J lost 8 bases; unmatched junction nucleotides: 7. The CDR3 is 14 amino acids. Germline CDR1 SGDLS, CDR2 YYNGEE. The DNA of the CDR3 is TGTGCCAGCAGCGGGACAGGGTCGGTGGATGAGCAGTTCTTC. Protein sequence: CASSGTGSVDEQFF.

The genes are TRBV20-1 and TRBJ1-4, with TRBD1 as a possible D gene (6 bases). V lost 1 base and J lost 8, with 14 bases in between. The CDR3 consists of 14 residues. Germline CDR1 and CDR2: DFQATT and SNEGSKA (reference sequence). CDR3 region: CSARVQGRGEKLFF. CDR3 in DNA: TGCAGTGCTAGAGTGCAGGGGAGGGGAGAAAAACTGTTTTTT.

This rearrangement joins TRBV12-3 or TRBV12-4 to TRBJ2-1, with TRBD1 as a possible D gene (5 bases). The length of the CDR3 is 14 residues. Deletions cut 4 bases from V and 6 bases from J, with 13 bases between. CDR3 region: CASSSTVLSNEQFF. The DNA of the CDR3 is TGTGCCAGCAGTTCGACAGTATTGTCCAATGAGCAGTTCTTC.

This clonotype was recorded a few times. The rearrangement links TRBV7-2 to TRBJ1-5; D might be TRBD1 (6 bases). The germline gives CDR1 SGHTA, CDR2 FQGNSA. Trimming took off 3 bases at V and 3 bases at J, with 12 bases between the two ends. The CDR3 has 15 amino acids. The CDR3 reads CASSFGGRINQPQHF. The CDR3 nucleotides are TGTGCCAGCAGCTTTGGGGGGCGCATCAATCAGCCCCAGCATTTT.

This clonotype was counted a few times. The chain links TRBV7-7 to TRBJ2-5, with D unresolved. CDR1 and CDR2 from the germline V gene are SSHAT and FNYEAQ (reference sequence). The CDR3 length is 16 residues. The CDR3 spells CATSGRSRSGQETQYF. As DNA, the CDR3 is TGTGCTACGTCGGGTAGGAGTAGAAGTGGGCAAGAGACCCAGTACTTC. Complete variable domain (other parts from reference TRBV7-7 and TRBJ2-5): GAGVSQSPRYKVTKRGQDVTLRCDPISSHATLYWYQQALGQGPEFLTYFNYEAQPDKSGLPSDRFSAERPEGSISTLTIQRTEQRDSAMYRCATSGRSRSGQETQYFGPGTRLLVL.

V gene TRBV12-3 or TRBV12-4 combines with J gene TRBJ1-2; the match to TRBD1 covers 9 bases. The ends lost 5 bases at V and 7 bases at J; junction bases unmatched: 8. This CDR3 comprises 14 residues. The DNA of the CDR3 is TGTGCCAGCAGTCCGCAACAGGGGGCTGGTGGCTACACCTTC. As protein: CASSPQQGAGGYTF.

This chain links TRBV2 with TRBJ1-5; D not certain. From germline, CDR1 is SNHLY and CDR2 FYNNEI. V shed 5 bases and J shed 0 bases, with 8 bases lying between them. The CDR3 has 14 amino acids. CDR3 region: CASSTENSNQPQHF. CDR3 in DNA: TGTGCCAGCAGTACGGAGAATAGCAATCAGCCCCAGCATTTT.

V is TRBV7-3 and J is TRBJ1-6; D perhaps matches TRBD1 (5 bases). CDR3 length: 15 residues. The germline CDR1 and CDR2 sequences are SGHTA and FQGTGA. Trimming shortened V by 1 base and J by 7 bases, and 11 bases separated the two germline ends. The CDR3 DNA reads TGTGCCAGCAGCTTAAAGGGCTGGGGGAATTCACCCCTCCACTTT. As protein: CASSLKGWGNSPLHF.

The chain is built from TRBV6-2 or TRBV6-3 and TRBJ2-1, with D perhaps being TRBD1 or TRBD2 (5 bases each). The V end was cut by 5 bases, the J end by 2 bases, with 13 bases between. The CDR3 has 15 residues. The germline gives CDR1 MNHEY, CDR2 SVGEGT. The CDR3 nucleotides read TGTGCCAGCAGTCGGGACCACGGGGCCTACAATGAGCAGTTCTTC. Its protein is CASSRDHGAYNEQFF.

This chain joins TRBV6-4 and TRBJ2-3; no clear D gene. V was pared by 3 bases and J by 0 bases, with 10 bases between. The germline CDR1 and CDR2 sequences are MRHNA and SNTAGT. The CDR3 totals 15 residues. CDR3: CASSEAIASTDTQYF. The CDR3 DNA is TGTGCCAGCAGTGAAGCCATCGCTAGCACAGATACGCAGTATTTT.

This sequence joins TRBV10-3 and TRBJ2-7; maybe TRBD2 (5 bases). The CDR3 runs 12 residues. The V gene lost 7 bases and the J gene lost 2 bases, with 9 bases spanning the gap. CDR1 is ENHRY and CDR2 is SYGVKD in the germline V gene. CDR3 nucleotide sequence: TGTGCCATCAAGGAGGACCCCTACGAGCAGTACTTC. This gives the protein CAIKEDPYEQYF.